This T cell receptor (beta chain) was recorded in a study of blood T cells in healthy people across ages. Notes on the study in general: Compared with aged donors, long-lived donors showed fewer expanded clones, suggesting selection.

With respect to this clonotype: Antigen unknown.

The CDR3 extends over 15 amino acids. The V segment lost 6 bases and the J segment 8 bases; nucleotides outside the gene matches: 13. Germline V gene sequence: CDR1 DFQATT, CDR2 SNEGSKA (reference sequence). The second PCR ran roughly 7 to 12 cycles with a sample-barcoded 5' primer and J-beta primers. All samples yielded 2.5 million or more CDR3-containing paired-end reads. TCRdb called the 5' RACE reads again in MiXCR, with one record for every CDR3 protein. Among about 970,000 distinct CDR3 sequences listed, just over 50% were seen once. The TCR originated in a woman aged 55-69 years in good health. Sequenced sample: blood. The rearrangement links TRBV20-1 to TRBJ2-1, with 10 nucleotides matching TRBD2. The CDR3 loop reads CSAETPSGSIYEQFF. The CDR3 nucleotides read TGCAGTGCAGAGACTCCTAGCGGGAGCATTTATGAGCAGTTCTTC.